The sequence of this T cell receptor beta chain was determined in a study of T cells after somatic rescue of genetic block. The method was immunoSEQ multiplex PCR; TCRdb's version includes in-frame clones alone and lacks a portion of them. The sample consists of 88,000 or so clones, 85% to 90% of them appearing once. CDR1 is SGHTA and CDR2 is FQGNSA in the germline V gene. Trimming took 4 bases from V and 4 from J, leaving 16 bases between them. The CDR3 runs to 15 residues. The chain employs TRBV7-2 and TRBJ1-1; TRBD1 is a possible D gene (5 bases). This clonotype was obtained from a woman aged 18-35 years. The sequenced material came from peripheral blood mononuclear cells (PBMCs). CDR3 in DNA: TGTGCCAGCAGCTGGAGGGGCAGGGTGGGCACTGAAGCTTTCTTT. Translating gives CASSWRGRVGTEAFF.